Listed below are T cell receptor beta chains from one sample, sequenced in a study of shared clonotypes between healthy human individuals. The table came from immunoSEQ multiplex PCR; TCRdb's copy has only in-frame clones and leaves some out. This table holds roughly 2.5 million clones, roughly 92% found once. The sample consisted of naive CD4+ T cells sorted from blood. These receptors came from a man between 18 and 35 years old in good health. CDR3s include the opening cysteine and the closing phenylalanine or tryptophan. A D gene is named only where the DNA matches it firmly. Rows may omit the clone size; those that give it use once, few, many or a size class.

TRBD2	.	TRBV18	TRBJ2-2	CASSPRLAGYTGELFF	TGTGCCAGCTCACCAAGACTAGCGGGATACACCGGGGAGCTGTTTTTT
.	.	TRBV2	TRBJ1-1	CASRPAGSEAFF	TGTGCCAGCAGGCCGGCCGGCTCTGAAGCTTTCTTT
.	.	TRBV20-1	TRBJ1-1	CSAPDSGEAFF	TGCAGTGCTCCCGACTCGGGAGAGGCTTTCTTT
TRBD2	once	TRBV6-5	TRBJ2-5	CASSYSLAGGVETQYF	TGTGCCAGCAGTTACTCACTAGCGGGAGGAGTTGAGACCCAGTACTTC
TRBD1	.	TRBV6-5	TRBJ1-5	CASSPRGRGLQPQHF	TGTGCCAGCAGCCCGCGGGGGAGGGGGCTTCAGCCCCAGCATTTT
.	once	TRBV9	TRBJ2-3	CASSAGIMDTQYF	TGTGCCAGCAGCGCCGGGATAATGGATACGCAGTATTTT
.	once	TRBV6-5	TRBJ1-4	CASRTTSGVEKLFF	TGTGCCAGCAGGACCACCTCGGGGGTTGAAAAACTGTTTTTT
.	.	TRBV5-5	TRBJ2-7	CASSFGAYSYEQYF	TGTGCCAGCAGCTTTGGTGCATACTCCTACGAGCAGTACTTC
.	.	TRBV7-6	TRBJ1-4	CASSLRTEGSTNEKLFF	TGTGCCAGCAGCCTACGAACAGAAGGGTCAACTAATGAAAAACTGTTTTTT
TRBD2	.	TRBV7-6	TRBJ2-3	CASQMGGGASDTQYF	TGTGCCAGCCAAATGGGCGGGGGGGCATCAGATACGCAGTATTTT
TRBD2	.	TRBV28	TRBJ2-5	CASSGSWPSGEQETQYF	TGTGCCAGCAGTGGTTCATGGCCTAGCGGGGAACAAGAGACCCAGTACTTC
TRBD1	.	TRBV25-1	TRBJ1-2	CASSAETGVGGYTF	TGTGCCAGCAGTGCAGAGACAGGGGTCGGTGGCTACACCTTC
.	.	TRBV18	TRBJ1-2	CASSPLPQGDGYTF	TGTGCCAGCTCACCACTTCCACAGGGAGATGGCTACACCTTC
.	once	TRBV5-4	TRBJ2-2	CASSLVSGELFF	TGTGCCAGCAGCTTGGTTTCCGGGGAGCTGTTTTTT
.	.	TRBV10-3	TRBJ2-7	CAISEYKGGEQYF	TGTGCCATCAGTGAGTATAAAGGAGGCGAGCAGTACTTC
TRBD2	.	TRBV30	TRBJ2-7	CAWEPPSLAGVGYEQYF	TGTGCCTGGGAGCCCCCCTCACTAGCGGGAGTCGGCTACGAGCAGTACTTC
TRBD1	once	TRBV18	TRBJ2-7	CASSPPNRGATYEQYF	TGTGCCAGCTCACCGCCGAACAGGGGGGCTACCTACGAGCAGTACTTC
.	.	TRBV4-3	TRBJ2-7	CASSPGVQSFSYEQYF	TGCGCCAGCAGCCCGGGGGTCCAGAGTTTCTCCTACGAGCAGTACTTC
TRBD1	.	TRBV7-3	TRBJ2-5	CASSLRAGGRPQYF	TGTGCCAGCAGCTTAAGGGCAGGGGGCCGTCCCCAGTACTTC
.	.	TRBV15	TRBJ1-1	CATSAFDVTEAFF	TGTGCCACCAGCGCCTTTGACGTAACTGAAGCTTTCTTT
TRBD1	.	TRBV5-1	TRBJ1-1	CASSPLGGQATEAFF	TGCGCCAGCAGCCCCCTCGGAGGACAGGCCACTGAAGCTTTCTTT
TRBD2	.	TRBV5-4	TRBJ2-5	CASNPSLAGAETQYF	TGTGCCAGCAACCCTAGTCTAGCGGGCGCAGAGACCCAGTACTTC
TRBD2	.	TRBV7-9	TRBJ2-5	CASSPSGPLAQYF	TGTGCCAGCAGCCCTAGCGGCCCCCTGGCCCAGTACTTC